One and the same sample provided the 20 T cell receptor beta chains below, sequenced in a study of T cells in narcolepsy. Assay: immunoSEQ multiplex PCR; the TCRdb copy retains only in-frame clones and omits some. The sample carries fewer than 30,000 clones, roughly 85% recorded once. Sequenced material: CD45RA- memory CD4+ T cells from PBMCs. The receptors were gathered from a human donor with narcolepsy.

The chain uses TRBV7-9 and TRBJ2-2; D is perhaps TRBD2 (5 bases). Germline V CDR1 and CDR2: SEHNR, FQNEAQ (reference sequence). V shed 3 bases and J shed 6 bases, with 5 bases lying between them. This CDR3 has 12 amino acids. CDR3 loop: CASSLEAGELFF. The CDR3 DNA sequence: TGTGCCAGCAGCTTGGAGGCCGGGGAGCTGTTTTTT.

The gene calls are TRBV27 and TRBJ1-2, with D possibly matching TRBD1 (5 bases). V dropped 6 bases and J dropped 4 bases, with 15 bases sitting between them. The CDR3 covers 14 residues. CDR1 is MNHEY, CDR2 SMNVEV, per germline (reference sequence). The CDR3 is CASRQGERVYGYTF. In DNA, the CDR3 is TGTGCCAGCAGACAAGGGGAGCGGGTCTATGGCTACACCTTC.

The rearrangement joins TRBV28 to TRBJ1-2; no reliable D call. Germline V gene sequence: CDR1 MDHEN, CDR2 SYDVKM. Deletions cut 2 bases from V and 4 bases from J, with 8 bases between. The CDR3 consists of 13 residues. Here the CDR3 DNA reads TGTGCCAGCAGTTTAAGTGGGAGCTATGGCTACACCTTC. Translating it yields CASSLSGSYGYTF.

The gene calls are TRBV2 and TRBJ2-3; D possibly corresponds to TRBD1 (5 bases). This CDR3 region has 13 residues. V was clipped by 1 base and J by 9 bases, with 11 bases between them. CDR1 SNHLY and CDR2 FYNNEI come from the germline V gene. CDR3 region: CASSEVKGVTQYF. The CDR3 DNA is TGTGCCAGCAGTGAAGTTAAAGGGGTAACGCAGTATTTT.

The rearrangement uses TRBV4-1 and TRBJ2-1, with TRBD2 identical over 10 bases. The CDR3 spans 15 residues. V trimming: 4 bases; J trimming: 7 bases; junction bases outside the gene matches: 7. Germline values: CDR1 MGHRA, CDR2 YSYEKL. Here the CDR3 DNA reads TGCGCCAGCAGCCCCCTAGCGGGAGCGGGGAATGAGCAGTTCTTC. It encodes CASSPLAGAGNEQFF.

The rearrangement links TRBV25-1 to TRBJ1-2, with 11 bases fitting TRBD1. The V gene's germline CDR1 is MGHDK and CDR2 SYGVNS. The V and J ends lost 0 bases and 4 bases, in that order; junction bases with no gene match: 7. CDR3 length: 17 residues. The CDR3 sequence is CASSEYGGQGGVYGYTF. The CDR3 nucleotides are TGTGCCAGCAGTGAATATGGGGGACAGGGGGGTGTCTATGGCTACACCTTC.

The V gene is TRBV19, the J gene TRBJ1-4; 7 bases align to TRBD1. V was pared by 5 bases and J by 4 bases, with 4 bases of the junction left unmatched. From germline, CDR1 is LNHDA and CDR2 SQIVND (reference sequence). The CDR3 runs 14 residues. The CDR3 bases are TGTGCCAGTAGTCCGGGACAGCTTAATGAAAAACTGTTTTTT. Translating gives CASSPGQLNEKLFF.

The rearrangement uses TRBV27 and TRBJ1-1; the match to TRBD1 covers 8 bases. Germline CDR1 reads MNHEY; CDR2 reads SMNVEV (reference sequence). V shed 5 bases, J shed 6 bases, and the junction held 14 bases outside the gene matches. The CDR3 totals 16 residues. CDR3 loop: CASSLTTSRGLAEAFF. The CDR3 DNA reads as TGTGCCAGCAGTCTTACGACGAGCAGGGGGCTTGCTGAAGCTTTCTTT.

This chain links TRBV9 with TRBJ2-1; a weak D match, TRBD2 (5 bases). This CDR3 spans 15 amino acids. V dropped 0 bases and J dropped 11 bases, with 18 bases sitting between them. Germline V gives CDR1 SGDLS, CDR2 YYNGEE. This CDR3 is CASSVGTQVEGKQFF. CDR3 nucleotides: TGTGCCAGCAGCGTAGGGACTCAAGTTGAGGGCAAGCAGTTCTTC.

The gene calls are TRBV18 and TRBJ2-5; 10 nucleotides match TRBD1. This CDR3 is built from 15 residues. From germline, CDR1 is KGHSH and CDR2 LQKENI. The junction had 5 bases not matched to a gene; V was cut back by 7 bases and J by 0 bases. The CDR3 spells CASFRGTGDQETQYF. The CDR3 nucleotides read TGTGCCAGCTTCAGAGGGACAGGGGACCAAGAGACCCAGTACTTC.

Here the CDR3 reads CASRIRDSYGYTF. In DNA form, the CDR3 reads TGCGCCAGTAGAATCCGGGACAGTTATGGCTACACCTTC. This rearrangement joins TRBV5-1 to TRBJ1-2; the match to TRBD1 covers 7 bases. This CDR3 contains 13 residues. Trimming cost V 8 bases and J 5 bases; bases outside gene matches: 9. CDR1 and CDR2 (germline): SGHRS, YFSETQ. The full variable domain, its missing parts supplied by reference TRBV5-1 and TRBJ1-2, is KAGVTQTPRYLIKTRGQQVTLSCSPISGHRSVSWYQQTPGQGLQFLFEYFSETQRNKGNFPGRFSGRQFSNSRSEMNVSTLELGDSALYLCASRIRDSYGYTFGSGTRLTVV.

The chain is built from TRBV19 and TRBJ1-1; possibly TRBD1 for D (6 bases). Deletions cut 5 bases from V and 1 base from J, with 14 bases between. The CDR3 contains 15 residues. Germline-derived CDR1 and CDR2 are LNHDA and SQIVND (reference sequence). CDR3 coding DNA: TGTGCCAGTAGTCCGCTTGACAGGCCGAACACTGAAGCTTTCTTT. This gives the protein CASSPLDRPNTEAFF.

This rearrangement joins TRBV5-1 to TRBJ1-1; the match to TRBD1 covers 8 bases. Germline CDR1 and CDR2: SGHRS and YFSETQ. The CDR3 covers 14 residues. V shed 0 bases and J 5 bases; nucleotides not matched to a gene: 3. CDR3 region: CASSLGTGLTEAFF. In DNA form, the CDR3 reads TGCGCCAGCAGCTTGGGGACAGGGTTGACTGAAGCTTTCTTT.

The J gene is TRBJ2-7, the V gene TRBV6-1; perhaps TRBD2 as D (6 bases). The CDR3 is 19 residues long. The ends were cut back, 4 bases at V and 2 bases at J, with 27 bases in the middle. Germline values: CDR1 MNHNS, CDR2 SASEGT. This chain's CDR3 is CASSVMLGSGDSRAYEQYF. The CDR3 DNA sequence: TGTGCCAGCAGTGTAATGTTGGGTAGCGGAGACAGTAGGGCCTACGAGCAGTACTTC.

The V call is TRBV10-3, the J call TRBJ2-5; 7 positions agree with TRBD2. Germline V lookup: CDR1 ENHRY, CDR2 SYGVKD. The junction had 8 bases not matched to a gene; V was cut back by 3 bases and J by 4 bases. This CDR3 is 15 amino acids long. In DNA form, the CDR3 reads TGTGCCATCAGTGACACAGCGGGATTCCTAGAGACCCAGTACTTC. Translating gives CAISDTAGFLETQYF.

This clone was recorded only once. The chain has TRBV30 and TRBJ2-2; D is unclear. The CDR3 totals 14 residues. Per the germline V gene, CDR1 is GTSNPN and CDR2 is SVGIG (reference sequence). Deletions cut 2 bases from V and 5 bases from J, with 12 bases between. CDR3 nucleotide sequence: TGTGCCTGGAGTCAGAACTACGGGACCGGGGAGCTGTTTTTT. This translates into CAWSQNYGTGELFF.

The V and J genes are TRBV4-1 and TRBJ2-2, with a tentative D call TRBD2 (5 bases). The ends were cut back, 1 base at V and 3 bases at J, with 15 bases in the middle. Germline V lookup: CDR1 MGHRA, CDR2 YSYEKL. The CDR3 totals 17 residues. CDR3 sequence reads: CASSQVDLLVYTGELFF. The CDR3 DNA is TGCGCCAGCAGCCAAGTTGATCTACTAGTATACACCGGGGAGCTGTTTTTT.

V is TRBV7-9 and J is TRBJ2-3; 8 bases map to TRBD1. Germline-derived CDR1 and CDR2 are SEHNR and FQNEAQ (reference sequence). With V trimmed by 1 base and J by 6 bases, 12 bases remained unmatched. This CDR3 region has 17 residues. DNA for the CDR3: TGTGCCAGCAGCTTAGTGCAGGGGGCGGTGGGTCTGGATACGCAGTATTTT. Translation gives CASSLVQGAVGLDTQYF.

V gene TRBV5-1 combines with J gene TRBJ2-7, with 11 bases that match TRBD2. Germline loops: CDR1 SGHRS, CDR2 YFSETQ. The V and J ends lost 4 bases and 4 bases, in that order; junction bases with no gene match: 7. This CDR3 comprises 15 residues. DNA for the CDR3: TGCGCCAGCAGCCGAGGGACTAGCGGACCATACGAGCAGTACTTC. Translation: CASSRGTSGPYEQYF.

The chain recombines TRBV13 with TRBJ2-1; 8 nucleotides match TRBD1. V was clipped by 5 bases and J by 5 bases; unmatched bases: 8. The CDR3 is made up of 15 amino acids. Germline V lookup: CDR1 PRHDT, CDR2 FYEKMQ (reference sequence). The CDR3 protein is CASSLGQGPNNEQFF. Written as DNA, the CDR3 is TGTGCCAGCAGCCTCGGACAGGGACCCAACAATGAGCAGTTCTTC. The full variable domain, its missing parts supplied by reference TRBV13 and TRBJ2-1, is AAGVIQSPRHLIKEKRETATLKCYPIPRHDTVYWYQQGPGQDPQFLISFYEKMQSDKGSIPDRFSAQQFSDYHSELNMSSLELGDSALYFCASSLGQGPNNEQFFGPGTRLTVL.